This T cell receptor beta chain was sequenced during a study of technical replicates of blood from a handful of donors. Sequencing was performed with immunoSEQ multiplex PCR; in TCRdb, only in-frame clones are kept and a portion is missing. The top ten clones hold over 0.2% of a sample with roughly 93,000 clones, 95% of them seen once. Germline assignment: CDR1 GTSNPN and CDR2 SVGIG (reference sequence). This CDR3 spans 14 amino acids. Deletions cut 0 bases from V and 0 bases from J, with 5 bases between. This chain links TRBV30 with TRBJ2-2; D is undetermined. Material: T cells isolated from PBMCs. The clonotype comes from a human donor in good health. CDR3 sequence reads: CAWSVGTNTGELFF. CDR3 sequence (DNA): TGTGCCTGGAGTGTGGGCACGAACACCGGGGAGCTGTTTTTT.